The 3 T cell receptor beta chains in this list originate from one sample, sequenced in a study of blood T cell repertoires in COVID-19. Clones were read by immunoSEQ multiplex PCR, and TCRdb kept only the in-frame ones, dropping some. The sample shows around 210,000 clones, roughly 85% of them seen only once. Source material: peripheral blood. The source of these receptors is a man aged 45 to 65 with COVID-19, enrolled during active disease.

The chain has TRBV7-6 and TRBJ1-3; no reliable D call. Germline CDR1 reads SGHVS; CDR2 reads FNYEAQ. This CDR3 spans 16 amino acids. Deletions cut 4 bases from V and 8 bases from J, with 21 bases between. CDR3 residues: CASSSYPNGKEDTIYF. Here the CDR3 DNA reads TGTGCCAGCAGCTCCTACCCCAACGGGAAAGAGGACACCATATATTTT.

This clone was counted only a few times. This chain connects TRBV7-9 to TRBJ1-1; 9 bases line up with TRBD1. The V gene's germline CDR1 is SEHNR and CDR2 FQNEAQ (reference sequence). The CDR3 has 14 amino acids. The ends lost 4 bases at V and 4 bases at J; junction bases unmatched: 4. The CDR3 loop reads CASSSQTGGTEAFF. The DNA for the CDR3 is TGTGCCAGCAGCTCCCAGACAGGGGGCACTGAAGCTTTCTTT.

The chain joins TRBV6-2 or TRBV6-3 to TRBJ1-6; a weak D match, TRBD1 (6 bases). This CDR3 comprises 16 residues. The germline V and J ends were trimmed by 2 bases and 6 bases, with 14 bases remaining between them. From germline, CDR1 is MNHEY and CDR2 SVGEGT. CDR3 sequence: CASSYRSGGRNSPLHF. DNA for the CDR3: TGTGCCAGCAGTTACCGTTCGGGGGGGCGTAATTCACCCCTCCACTTT.